This TCR beta chain was captured in a study of blood T cell repertoires in COVID-19. Study information: T cells, B-cell-depleted T cells, or PBMCs provided the cDNA or gDNA that served as material.

Original data processing: Amplifying reference gene primers gave estimates of nucleated cell counts. Here immunoSEQ multiplex PCR was the method, and the copy in TCRdb shows in-frame clones only, minus some. For V, J and clone size, that table is used; D and trimming come from the DNA. The sample holds hundreds of thousands of clones, about 83% seen once. The germline CDR1 and CDR2 sequences are SEHNR and FQNEAQ (reference sequence). V lost 10 bases and J lost 2; bases outside the gene matches: 7. The CDR3 contains 14 residues. Participant age was about 18 to 89 years, and participants resided in fewer than 25 US areas. During the 2 weeks before they entered the study, exposed participants had met someone with a PCR-confirmed or clinician-diagnosed COVID-19 case.

The sequence derives from a woman aged 45-60 years who had been exposed to COVID-19. Sequencing was done on a sample of PBMCs or T cells enriched from blood (not recorded which). V gene TRBV7-9 combines with J gene TRBJ2-2; 7 nucleotides match TRBD1. CDR3 in amino acids: CATRTGANTGELFF. Written as DNA, the CDR3 is TGTGCCACTCGAACAGGGGCCAACACCGGGGAGCTGTTTTTT.